This T cell receptor beta chain stems from a study of blood T cell repertoires in COVID-19. The repertoire was sequenced with immunoSEQ multiplex PCR; TCRdb's copy has only in-frame clones and lacks some. The sample shows some 300,000 clones, 75% to 90% of them seen only once. There are 15 residues in the CDR3. V lost 4 bases, J lost 7 bases, and 7 bases stayed unmatched. Germline-derived CDR1 and CDR2 are KGHDR and SFDVKD. This chain joins TRBV24-1 and TRBJ1-4; TRBD1 agrees at 8 bases. The receptor was derived from a woman between 50 and 59 years old with COVID-19, enrolled during active disease. Sequenced input: peripheral blood. The CDR3 DNA is TGTGCCACCAGTGAACCACAGGGGGGGGGTGAAAAACTGTTTTTT. Translation: CATSEPQGGGEKLFF.